A selection of T cell receptor beta chains follows, all from one sample in a study of T cells in Graves' hyperthyroidism and ophthalmopathy. From the multiplex PCR reads, TCRdb called clonotypes with MiXCR, one entry per CDR3 protein. Among under 800,000 distinct CDR3 sequences listed, around 15% were seen once. The sample comprised blood. The receptors shown here come from a woman aged 18-29 years with Graves' hyperthyroidism. Both conserved end residues are part of each CDR3. Fields, in order: V gene, J gene, D gene, clone size, CDR3 protein, CDR3 DNA. A D gene is named only where the DNA matches it firmly. Expanded clones are given a class, and other clones once, few, many or no size at all.

>TRBV5-1|TRBJ2-1|TRBD1|few
CASSYTGQGSNEQFF
TGCGCCAGCAGCTATACGGGACAGGGAAGCAATGAGCAGTTCTTC
>TRBV18|TRBJ2-5|.|many
CASSPRYGSAETQYF
TGTGCCAGCTCACCACGCTACGGATCGGCGGAGACCCAGTACTTC
>TRBV6-1|TRBJ2-2|.|many
CASSAFVDSSGELFF
TGTGCCAGCAGTGCTTTTGTTGACAGCTCGGGGGAGCTGTTTTTT
>TRBV6-1|TRBJ1-5|.|many
CASHLRWNNQPQHF
TGTGCCAGCCACCTTCGATGGAACAATCAGCCCCAGCATTTT
>TRBV25-1|TRBJ1-6|.|.
CASSESWASASPLHF
TGTGCCAGCAGTGAATCCTGGGCATCCGCTTCACCCCTCCACTTT
>TRBV6-6|TRBJ2-7|.|few
CASSRGESSYEQYF
TGTGCCAGCAGTCGCGGGGAGAGCTCCTACGAGCAGTACTTC
>TRBV7-8|TRBJ2-5|.|.
CASSLSPPETQYF
TGTGCCAGCAGCTTAAGCCCCCCGGAGACCCAGTACTTC
>TRBV18|TRBJ1-6|.|.
CASSHTIPDYNSPLHF
TGTGCCAGCTCCCACACGATACCCGATTATAATTCACCCCTCCACTTT
>TRBV19|TRBJ1-5|.|.
CASSIPTPARNQPQHF
TGTGCCAGTAGTATTCCAACCCCGGCAAGGAATCAGCCCCAGCATTTT
>TRBV2|TRBJ2-7|.|.
CASSHRASNEQYF
TGTGCCAGCAGTCACAGGGCTAGTAACGAGCAGTACTTC
>TRBV20-1|TRBJ2-5|.|few
CSAFAEETQYF
TGCAGTGCTTTCGCCGAAGAGACCCAGTACTTC
>TRBV4-1|TRBJ1-5|.|many
CASSRYKTEGQPQHF
TGCGCCAGCAGCCGATATAAAACAGAGGGTCAGCCCCAGCATTTT
>TRBV7-3|TRBJ2-7|.|few
CASSQGGHSEQYF
TGTGCCAGCAGCCAGGGGGGACACTCCGAGCAGTACTTC
>TRBV10-3|TRBJ2-7|.|.
CAISESKAAYEQYF
TGTGCCATCAGTGAGTCGAAGGCAGCTTACGAGCAGTACTTC
>TRBV2|TRBJ2-7|TRBD1|many
CASTEGARIGEQYF
TGTGCCAGCACCGAGGGGGCGCGAATAGGCGAGCAGTACTTC
>TRBV7-2|TRBJ1-5|.|.
CASSLALRNRGNQPQHF
TGTGCCAGCAGCTTAGCTCTCCGGAACAGGGGCAATCAGCCCCAGCATTTT
>TRBV11-2|TRBJ1-5|.|few
CASSLDFGAAQPQHF
TGTGCCAGCAGCTTAGATTTCGGGGCGGCTCAGCCCCAGCATTTT
>TRBV30|TRBJ1-3|.|many
CAWSRTGNTIYF
TGTGCCTGGTCAAGGACCGGAAACACCATATATTTT
>TRBV6-2/TRBV6-3|TRBJ2-1|TRBD2|many
CASNLAASYNEQFF
TGTGCCAGCAACCTAGCGGCCTCCTACAATGAGCAGTTCTTC
>TRBV19|TRBJ2-1|.|.
CASTSAVEQFF
TGTGCCAGTACCTCAGCGGTTGAGCAGTTCTTC
>TRBV7-2|TRBJ2-5|TRBD2|many
CASSPGLATETQYF
TGTGCCAGCAGCCCCGGACTAGCCACAGAGACCCAGTACTTC
>TRBV12-3/TRBV12-4|TRBJ1-1|.|.
CASSFGHTNTEAFF
TGTGCCAGCAGTTTTGGCCACACCAACACTGAAGCTTTCTTT
>TRBV7-9|TRBJ2-3|.|many
CASSSSDPSTDTQYF
TGTGCCAGCAGTTCTAGCGATCCTAGCACAGATACGCAGTATTTT
>TRBV5-1|TRBJ2-1|TRBD1|few
CASSTHGTGKIYEQFF
TGCGCCAGCAGCACCCACGGGACAGGGAAGATATATGAGCAGTTCTTC
>TRBV7-9|TRBJ2-1|.|few
CASSLVGHSSYNEQFF
TGTGCCAGCAGCTTAGTAGGCCATAGCTCCTACAATGAGCAGTTCTTC
>TRBV7-6|TRBJ2-5|TRBD1|.
CASSFDRGEAQYF
TGTGCCAGCAGCTTCGACAGGGGGGAAGCCCAGTACTTC
>TRBV11-3|TRBJ1-5|.|few
CASSFDPNQPQHF
TGTGCCAGCAGCTTCGACCCCAATCAGCCCCAGCATTTT
>TRBV18|TRBJ1-5|.|many
CASSPRHGLDQPQHF
TGTGCCAGCTCACCACGGCACGGATTGGATCAGCCCCAGCATTTT
>TRBV7-2|TRBJ2-5|TRBD2|many
CASSQTSGIETQYF
TGTGCCAGCAGCCAAACTAGCGGGATTGAGACCCAGTACTTC
>TRBV12-3/TRBV12-4|TRBJ1-1|.|.
CASSKTNSGTEAFF
TGTGCCAGCAGTAAAACCAACAGTGGCACTGAAGCTTTCTTT
>TRBV27|TRBJ1-6|.|.
CASSLTQGGNSPLHF
TGTGCCAGCAGTTTAACTCAGGGAGGAAATTCACCCCTCCACTTT
>TRBV7-9|TRBJ2-1|.|many
CASSSPGTYRDEQFF
TGTGCCAGCAGCTCCCCCGGGACTTACCGGGATGAGCAGTTCTTC
>TRBV29-1|TRBJ2-3|.|.
CSVDLTDTQYF
TGCAGCGTTGACCTCACAGATACGCAGTATTTT
>TRBV7-9|TRBJ2-1|.|few
CASSFFLSGTYNEQFF
TGTGCCAGCAGCTTCTTTCTTTCCGGAACCTACAATGAGCAGTTCTTC
>TRBV12-3/TRBV12-4|TRBJ1-2|TRBD1|.
CASHRDRDGYTF
TGTGCCAGCCACCGGGACAGGGATGGCTACACCTTC
>TRBV6-1|TRBJ2-5|.|.
CASRPLGDQETQYF
TGTGCCAGCCGCCCATTAGGGGATCAAGAGACCCAGTACTTC
>TRBV19|TRBJ2-1|TRBD2|.
CASSLSGSVGEQFF
TGTGCCAGTAGCCTAAGCGGGAGCGTGGGTGAGCAGTTCTTC
>TRBV30|TRBJ1-2|.|.
CAWSVFITSQTGYTF
TGTGCCTGGAGTGTATTTATTACGAGCCAGACTGGCTACACCTTC
>TRBV29-1|TRBJ2-2|.|.
CSVEKGVFGELFF
TGCAGCGTTGAAAAGGGGGTTTTCGGGGAGCTGTTTTTT
>TRBV28|TRBJ1-4|TRBD1|many
CASSSGQGNEKLFF
TGTGCCAGCAGTTCGGGACAGGGTAATGAAAAACTGTTTTTT
>TRBV5-6|TRBJ2-2|.|.
CASSLLGGGELFF
TGTGCCAGCAGCTTGCTAGGTGGCGGGGAGCTGTTTTTT
>TRBV11-3|TRBJ2-7|TRBD2|many
CASSLPGTSSYEQYF
TGTGCCAGCAGCTTACCCGGGACTAGTTCGTACGAGCAGTACTTC
>TRBV3-1|TRBJ2-3|TRBD2|many
CASSLATSGRADTQYF
TGTGCCAGCAGCCTTGCGACTAGCGGGCGGGCAGATACGCAGTATTTT
>TRBV16|TRBJ2-7|.|many
CASSQGNWDEQYF
TGTGCCAGCAGCCAGGGTAATTGGGACGAGCAGTACTTC